The rows below give T cell receptor beta chains drawn from one sample of a study of a mutant IDH1 vaccine in newly diagnosed glioma. Their specific antigens are unknown. Only in-frame clones appear in the TCRdb table, and some are missing; sequencing was by immunoSEQ multiplex PCR. The table has 35,000 to 45,000 clones, 81% seen once. Sequenced here: PBMCs, sampled from a glioma patient whose treatment included an IDH1 peptide vaccine. The receptors derive from a man in his forties or fifties with glioma. Both conserved end residues are trimmed from each CDR3. A D gene is named only where the DNA matches it firmly.

ASSEIGGETQY	-	TRBV2	TRBJ2-5
ASSFYGGAYEQY	-	TRBV5-4	TRBJ2-7
ASSSSQEPYQPQH	-	TRBV5-4	TRBJ1-5
ASTIDLIYGYT	-	TRBV5-4	TRBJ1-2
ASTRDWGEKLF	-	TRBV7-2	TRBJ1-4
ASSPRLAGTWNEQF	TRBD2	TRBV9	TRBJ2-1
SILGQGAVGYT	TRBD1	TRBV29-1	TRBJ1-2
AWSVRPAIRAEAF	-	TRBV30	TRBJ1-1
ASSLAPSTHSYEQY	-	TRBV5-1	TRBJ2-7
ASRAPTGASYNSPLH	TRBD1	TRBV19	TRBJ1-6
ASRHLGQDNYGYT	-	TRBV11-2	TRBJ1-2
ASRPTGEGSQH	TRBD1	TRBV6-6	TRBJ1-5
ASSEIRSVLF	-	TRBV6-1	TRBJ1-4
ASSLVGLPFSYNEQF	-	TRBV7-2	TRBJ2-1
ASSRGQSETQY	-	TRBV5-1	TRBJ2-5
ATPVADSSSYEQY	-	TRBV6-1	TRBJ2-7
ASKGDSSYNEQF	-	TRBV2	TRBJ2-1
ASSPGGAAGANVLT	TRBD2	TRBV4-2	TRBJ2-6
ASSQAWGENYEQY	-	TRBV4-3	TRBJ2-7
ASSEAPANYGYT	-	TRBV2	TRBJ1-2
ASSLASRVSGETQY	-	TRBV5-1	TRBJ2-5
ASSLVLGGGTDYGYT	-	TRBV7-8	TRBJ1-2
SVLLKVMNTEAF	-	TRBV29-1	TRBJ1-1
ASSPGQASETQY	TRBD1	TRBV19	TRBJ2-5
ASSPADRLFYGYT	-	TRBV18	TRBJ1-2
ATRSPSGGGGADTQY	-	TRBV15	TRBJ2-3
ASSHQRLQRGEQF	-	TRBV7-8	TRBJ2-1
ASSPGTDTEAF	TRBD1	TRBV7-2	TRBJ1-1
ASSISTDTQY	-	TRBV5-5	TRBJ2-3
SARDQETQY	-	TRBV20-1	TRBJ2-5
ASSVGPQGGSGNTIY	-	TRBV9	TRBJ1-3
ASSPGRGGQPQH	-	TRBV5-6	TRBJ1-5
ASSQQKTEAF	-	TRBV7-9	TRBJ1-1
ASSGQGSSGNTIY	-	TRBV6-1	TRBJ1-3
ASSSTRHITDTQY	-	TRBV5-1	TRBJ2-3
ASSSGQYPGGYT	-	TRBV5-8	TRBJ1-2
ASSEVAGGTYNEQF	TRBD2	TRBV6-1	TRBJ2-1
ASLGAGGNTEAF	-	TRBV2	TRBJ1-1
ASSSSLPKQF	-	TRBV7-2	TRBJ2-1
ASSRTQIRSGSYEQY	-	TRBV18	TRBJ2-7
ASSPRQRGRDTQY	TRBD2	TRBV18	TRBJ2-3
ASSAGLAGARGNEQF	TRBD2	TRBV5-1	TRBJ2-1
ASSQEVGQEFGTQY	TRBD1	TRBV4-2	TRBJ2-5
ASSPVRVAQFYSSYEQY	-	TRBV18	TRBJ2-7
ASSSTGLMNTGELF	TRBD1	TRBV11-2	TRBJ2-2
ASSEGAGSNQPQH	-	TRBV25-1	TRBJ1-5
ASSPRDGPPYEQY	-	TRBV18	TRBJ2-7
AWSRGQGADEQY	TRBD1	TRBV30	TRBJ2-7
ASSAFSADTQY	-	TRBV5-4	TRBJ2-3
ASSPIGTSSDEQY	TRBD2	TRBV11-3	TRBJ2-7
ASEQAVSGNTIY	-	TRBV6-1	TRBJ1-3
ASSSGTGSGYT	TRBD1	TRBV5-1	TRBJ1-2